One T cell receptor beta chain is described in this entry. Looked up from germline, CDR1 is SGDLS and CDR2 is YYNGEE. This CDR3 has 15 residues. Trimming removed 0 bases at V and 2 bases at J, with 10 bases between. This entry belongs to a study of CD8 T cells in Susac syndrome. Roughly 0.45 to 1 ug RNA was reverse transcribed with random hexamers. TCRdb ran MiXCR on the immunoSEQ multiplex PCR reads and lists one entry per CDR3 protein. The sample has 75,000 to 95,000 distinct CDR3 sequences; roughly nine tenths are singletons. The chain recombines TRBV9 with TRBJ2-3, with D possibly matching TRBD2 (6 bases). This receptor was taken from a human donor with multiple sclerosis. Sequencing used CD8+ T cells from PBMCs. The CDR3 DNA reads as TGTGCCAGCAGCGTAGACGGGAGTGTCACAGATACGCAGTATTTT. It specifies CASSVDGSVTDTQYF.